This entry lists 25 T cell receptor beta chains sequenced from one sample in a study of a mutant IDH1 vaccine in newly diagnosed glioma. Profiling relied on immunoSEQ multiplex PCR, and the TCRdb table lists in-frame clones only, not all of them. The table has about 56,000 clones, about 79% seen once. As to time point: week 47, end of study. The study gave 300 ug of mutant IDH1 20-mer peptide per vaccine dose, with topical imiquimod. No antigen has been assigned to these receptors. The sample consisted of PBMCs, taken from a glioma patient whose treatment included an IDH1 peptide vaccine. The origin of the receptors is a man over 45 with glioma.

In this sample, this clone turned up a few times. The V and J genes are TRBV15 and TRBJ1-1; TRBD1 is a possible D gene (5 bases). Germline loops: CDR1 LNHNV, CDR2 YYDKDF (reference sequence). The CDR3 has 19 residues. Between the trimmed V and J ends, which lost 0 bases and 3 bases, there was a span of 23 bases. CDR3 nucleotide sequence: TGTGCCACCAGCAGAGATCCCTTCCGGGAGTCGGGGCCTGACACTGAAGCTTTCTTT. This translates into CATSRDPFRESGPDTEAFF.

In DNA, the CDR3 is TGTGCCAGCAGCCCCTTTTTTGGGGGGCTAACAGATACGCAGTATTTT. Its protein is CASSPFFGGLTDTQYF. The genes are TRBV9 and TRBJ2-3; D possibly matches TRBD1 or TRBD2 (6 bases each). Per germline, CDR1 SGDLS and CDR2 YYNGEE. CDR3 length: 16 residues. Trimming took off 4 bases at V and 3 bases at J, with 18 bases between the two ends. Based on the CDR3 plus reference TRBV9 and TRBJ2-3, the full variable domain is DSGVTQTPKHLITATGQRVTLRCSPRSGDLSVYWYQQSLDQGLQFLIQYYNGEERAKGNILERFSAQQFPDLHSELNLSSLELGDSALYFCASSPFFGGLTDTQYFGPGTRLTVL.

The chain uses TRBV25-1 and TRBJ1-1; D is perhaps TRBD1 (5 bases). This CDR3 region has 12 residues. The V gene's germline CDR1 is MGHDK and CDR2 SYGVNS. V was trimmed by 6 bases and J by 4 bases, leaving 9 bases between them. CDR3 amino acids: CASRRGATEAFF. Here the CDR3 DNA reads TGTGCCAGCAGAAGGGGAGCCACTGAAGCTTTCTTT.

This rearrangement joins TRBV6-5 to TRBJ2-1; 9 bases align to TRBD1. The germline V gene has CDR1 MNHEY and CDR2 SVGAGI. This CDR3 is 15 amino acids long. With 8 bases clipped from V and 4 bases from J, the junction kept 9 bases outside the gene matches. This chain's CDR3 is CASEDPGQGYNEQFF. Here the CDR3 DNA reads TGTGCCAGCGAGGACCCGGGACAGGGATACAATGAGCAGTTCTTC.

The chain is built from TRBV4-2 and TRBJ2-3; TRBD2 matches at 9 bases. V dropped 2 bases and J dropped 5; count of bases not matched to a gene: 8. Germline V gives CDR1 LGHNA, CDR2 YNFKEQ. The CDR3 runs to 16 residues. CDR3 loop: CASSQPGGGGEDTQYF. The CDR3 DNA is TGTGCCAGCAGCCAACCCGGGGGCGGGGGGGAAGATACGCAGTATTTT.

This clone was detected once. Here the CDR3 reads CASSFDRNTEAFF. CDR3 bases: TGCGCCAGCAGCTTCGACAGGAACACTGAAGCTTTCTTT. This chain uses TRBV4-1 with TRBJ1-1; D is perhaps TRBD1 (5 bases). The CDR3 is 13 residues long. The germline CDR1 and CDR2 sequences are MGHRA and YSYEKL. V lost 5 bases and J lost 1, with 8 bases in between.

By share of the sample, this clone is medium-sized. The CDR3 bases are TGTGCCAGCTCACCAGGAGGGACTAGCGGATTATACAATGAGCAGTTCTTC. Translated: CASSPGGTSGLYNEQFF. The chain is built from TRBV18 and TRBJ2-1; 11 nucleotides agree with TRBD2. The trim removed 2 bases at V and 4 bases at J, leaving 7 bases unmatched. Germline CDR1 is KGHSH and CDR2 is LQKENI. The length of the CDR3 is 17 residues.

This clone was found a few times. This sequence joins TRBV4-2 and TRBJ2-1, with 13 bases aligning to TRBD2. The V and J ends lost 11 bases and 7 bases, in that order; junction bases with no gene match: 2. The CDR3 length is 12 residues. Germline CDR1 LGHNA, CDR2 YNFKEQ. The CDR3 DNA follows: TGTGCCGTGGGACTAGCGGGGAATGAGCAGTTCTTC. It is translated as CAVGLAGNEQFF.

The chain recombines TRBV7-3 with TRBJ2-1, with 7 bases aligning to TRBD1. The CDR3 runs 14 residues. CDR1 is SGHTA and CDR2 is FQGTGA in the germline V gene. With V trimmed by 6 bases and J by 9 bases, 11 bases remained unmatched. CDR3 nucleotide sequence: TGTGCCAGCAGTCAAACACCGACAGGGAGTGAGCAGTTCTTC. Protein product: CASSQTPTGSEQFF.

V and J are TRBV7-2 and TRBJ2-7, with 12 bases that match TRBD2. Germline V CDR1 and CDR2: SGHTA, FQGNSA. V shed 5 bases and J 3 bases; nucleotides not matched to a gene: 11. The CDR3 is 17 residues long. The DNA for the CDR3 is TGTGCCAGCAGCCTACCCCTACTAGCGGGGGGATTCTACGAGCAGTACTTC. Amino acids: CASSLPLLAGGFYEQYF.

The genes are TRBV5-8 and TRBJ1-2; no firm D call. V was trimmed by 4 bases and J by 8 bases, leaving 18 bases between them. The V gene's germline CDR1 is SGHTS and CDR2 YDEGEE. CDR3 length equals 14 residues. For the CDR3, the DNA is TGTGCCAGCAGCGGTGTGGTAGGAGGATGGGGCTACACCTTC. Its translation is CASSGVVGGWGYTF.

The rearrangement links TRBV19 to TRBJ1-1, with D hard to call. CDR1 is LNHDA and CDR2 is SQIVND in the germline V gene (reference sequence). The V end was cut by 6 bases, the J end by 1 base, with 9 bases between. CDR3 length: 13 residues. CDR3 region: CASRRTANTEAFF. As DNA, the CDR3 is TGTGCCAGTAGACGGACGGCGAACACTGAAGCTTTCTTT.

V is TRBV5-1 and J is TRBJ2-3, with D perhaps being TRBD1 or TRBD2 (5 bases each). Germline values: CDR1 SGHRS, CDR2 YFSETQ. Deletions cut 1 base from V and 1 base from J, with 13 bases between. The CDR3 runs 16 residues. The CDR3 reads CASSLRTPRGTDTQYF. CDR3 sequence (DNA): TGCGCCAGCAGCTTGCGGACACCGCGGGGCACAGATACGCAGTATTTT. Drawing the rest from reference TRBV5-1 and TRBJ2-3, the complete variable domain is KAGVTQTPRYLIKTRGQQVTLSCSPISGHRSVSWYQQTPGQGLQFLFEYFSETQRNKGNFPGRFSGRQFSNSRSEMNVSTLELGDSALYLCASSLRTPRGTDTQYFGPGTRLTVL.

The chain has TRBV27 and TRBJ2-7; TRBD1 or TRBD2 may be the D gene (5 bases each). Trimming cost V 6 bases and J 5 bases, with 17 bases left between them. This CDR3 is built from 14 residues. Germline CDR1 reads MNHEY; CDR2 reads SMNVEV (reference sequence). This CDR3 reads CASSRFGGINEQYF. CDR3 DNA: TGTGCCAGCAGCCGGTTTGGGGGAATCAACGAGCAGTACTTC.

This clone has a single count. V and J are TRBV6-5 and TRBJ1-1; 10 bases fit TRBD1. The germline gives CDR1 MNHEY, CDR2 SVGAGI. The CDR3 spans 13 residues. The trim removed 6 bases at V and 6 bases at J, leaving 4 bases unmatched. CDR3 amino acids: CASRTGGRAEAFF. In DNA form, the CDR3 reads TGTGCCAGCAGGACAGGGGGCAGGGCTGAAGCTTTCTTT.

This clone was found a few times. This chain connects TRBV13 to TRBJ2-5; D not certain. Germline V gene sequence: CDR1 PRHDT, CDR2 FYEKMQ (reference sequence). V lost 0 bases to trimming and J lost 2 bases, with 4 bases between them. The CDR3 runs 13 residues. The CDR3 sequence: CASSLGDQETQYF. The CDR3 bases are TGTGCCAGCAGCTTAGGAGATCAAGAGACCCAGTACTTC.

The CDR3 DNA reads TGTGCCAGCAGCCCCCTGGTAGAAGCTTTCTTT. This sequence encodes CASSPLVEAFF. This chain links TRBV7-9 with TRBJ1-1; D is undetermined. The CDR3 runs to 11 residues. Trimming shortened V by 5 bases and J by 8 bases, and 9 bases separated the two germline ends. The germline CDR1 and CDR2 sequences are SEHNR and FQNEAQ (reference sequence).

This chain links TRBV20-1 with TRBJ1-2, with D tentatively TRBD1 (6 bases). The germline V and J ends were trimmed by 4 bases and 7 bases, with 10 bases remaining between them. CDR3 length equals 11 residues. Germline CDR1 DFQATT, CDR2 SNEGSKA (reference sequence). CDR3 sequence: CSAIQGRGYTF. The CDR3 bases are TGCAGTGCTATACAGGGACGTGGCTACACCTTC.

This chain connects TRBV30 to TRBJ1-2, with 8 bases fitting TRBD1. This CDR3 is 13 amino acids long. CDR1 is GTSNPN, CDR2 SVGIG, per germline (reference sequence). V was clipped by 0 bases and J by 8 bases; unmatched bases: 5. The CDR3, as DNA: TGTGCCTGGAGTGTAAGGGCAGGGGGCGGCTACACCTTC. This gives the protein CAWSVRAGGGYTF.

The chain carries TRBV27 and TRBJ1-2; D gene unclear. The CDR3 runs to 14 residues. Germline loops: CDR1 MNHEY, CDR2 SMNVEV (reference sequence). V dropped 4 bases and J dropped 3 bases, with 12 bases sitting between them. CDR3 DNA: TGTGCCAGCAGTTCGGCAGAGGACCACTATGGCTACACCTTC. As protein: CASSSAEDHYGYTF.

In its sample, this clone was seen once. The V call is TRBV5-1, the J call TRBJ1-1, with D unclear. Germline V gene data show CDR1 as SGHRS and CDR2 as YFSETQ. The CDR3 spans 13 residues. V lost 0 bases, J lost 4 bases, and 7 bases lay in between. In DNA, the CDR3 is TGCGCCAGCAGCTTGGACGAAGCCACTGAAGCTTTCTTT. Protein sequence: CASSLDEATEAFF.

CDR3 DNA: TGTGCCAGCAGCCCCGGCTTGGGTAGCCGAAGCTCCTACGAGCAGTACTTC. Encoded protein: CASSPGLGSRSSYEQYF. The chain couples TRBV7-2 to TRBJ2-7; D gene uncertain. The CDR3 runs to 17 residues. Germline V lookup: CDR1 SGHTA, CDR2 FQGNSA. The V end was cut by 5 bases, the J end by 0 bases, with 20 bases between.

The rearrangement joins TRBV5-4 to TRBJ1-1; D is unresolved. Trimming shortened V by 0 bases and J by 0 bases, and 6 bases separated the two germline ends. Germline V CDR1 and CDR2: SGHNT, YYREEE (reference sequence). This CDR3 region has 14 residues. The CDR3 sequence is CASSLGVMNTEAFF. The DNA for the CDR3 is TGTGCCAGCAGCTTGGGTGTCATGAACACTGAAGCTTTCTTT.

This clone turned up a few times. The chain carries TRBV29-1 and TRBJ1-4; D is uncertain. The CDR3 length is 11 residues. The V and J ends lost 6 bases and 4 bases respectively, with 6 bases between them. Looked up from germline, CDR1 is SQVTM and CDR2 is ANQGSEA. CDR3 protein: CSVRSNEKLFF. In DNA, the CDR3 is TGCAGCGTACGGAGTAATGAAAAACTGTTTTTT.

The chain couples TRBV19 to TRBJ1-1, with TRBD1 identical over 7 bases. CDR1 LNHDA and CDR2 SQIVND come from the germline V gene (reference sequence). V was pared by 10 bases and J by 5 bases, with 10 bases of the junction left unmatched. The CDR3 is made up of 13 amino acids. CDR3 in amino acids: CATSPDRATEAFF. The CDR3, as DNA: TGTGCCACCTCCCCTGACAGGGCGACTGAAGCTTTCTTT.